Presented here are 13 T cell receptor beta chains from one specimen sequenced in a study of T cells after yellow fever vaccination. A single record per CDR3 protein comes from TCRdb applying MiXCR to the 5' RACE reads. In the table there are 620,000 or so distinct CDR3 sequences, 9% to 15% of which are singletons. The specimen was PBMCs, collected on the day of the yellow fever booster vaccination. These receptors all come from a young man who received the YFV17D yellow fever vaccine.

The V and J genes are TRBV29-1 and TRBJ2-5; 7 bases are shared with TRBD2. This CDR3 region has 14 residues. Germline V lookup: CDR1 SQVTM, CDR2 ANQGSEA. Trimming removed 0 bases from V and 4 bases from J; junction bases left unmatched: 5. The CDR3 loop reads CSVEDRGVGETQYF. The CDR3 DNA reads as TGCAGCGTTGAAGATCGGGGGGTAGGAGAGACCCAGTACTTC.

The V call is TRBV6-5, the J call TRBJ1-5; maybe TRBD1 (5 bases). Per germline, CDR1 MNHEY and CDR2 SVGAGI. V was clipped by 2 bases and J by 2 bases, with 19 bases between them. The CDR3 contains 18 residues. CDR3 nucleotides: TGTGCCAGCAGTTACCGAACTCCCCGGGGCTTGGGCAATCAGCCCCAGCATTTT. It codes for CASSYRTPRGLGNQPQHF.

The chain joins TRBV11-2 to TRBJ2-3; TRBD2 matches at 15 bases. V lost 4 bases to trimming and J lost 7 bases; unmatched junction nucleotides: 15. The CDR3 loop spans 19 amino acids. Germline CDR1 and CDR2: SGHAT and FQNNGV. This chain's CDR3 is CASSSISAGTSGRFYTQYF. For the CDR3, the DNA is TGTGCCAGCAGCTCTATATCAGCCGGGACTAGCGGGAGGTTTTATACGCAGTATTTT.

The chain is built from TRBV15 and TRBJ2-5; D is uncertain. The CDR3 has 15 amino acids. The V and J ends lost 0 bases and 4 bases respectively, with 12 bases between them. Germline CDR1 and CDR2: LNHNV and YYDKDF (reference sequence). This CDR3 reads CATSRDYMEGETQYF. The CDR3 nucleotides read TGTGCCACCAGCAGAGATTATATGGAAGGAGAGACCCAGTACTTC. The complete variable domain, with remaining parts taken from reference TRBV15 and TRBJ2-5, reads DAMVIQNPRYQVTQFGKPVTLSCSQTLNHNVMYWYQQKSSQAPKLLFHYYDKDFNNEADTPDNFQSRRPNTSFCFLDIRSPGLGDTAMYLCATSRDYMEGETQYFGPGTRLLVL.

The V call is TRBV7-6, the J call TRBJ2-1; D possibly corresponds to TRBD1 (5 bases). Germline V lookup: CDR1 SGHVS, CDR2 FNYEAQ. Trimming left V 5 bases short and J 8 bases short, with 10 bases between. The CDR3 sequence is 12 residues long. The CDR3 DNA sequence: TGTGCCAGCAGCCTCTTACAGGATGAGCAGTTCTTC. Its translation is CASSLLQDEQFF.

This clonotype was counted at least ten times. The gene calls are TRBV2 and TRBJ2-1, with D perhaps matching TRBD1 or TRBD2 (5 bases each). The CDR3 covers 15 residues. V lost 4 bases and J 5 bases, leaving 15 bases between the germline ends. CDR1 is SNHLY, CDR2 FYNNEI, per germline. This chain's CDR3 is CASSAGPLLNNEQFF. The CDR3 DNA reads as TGTGCCAGCAGTGCGGGGCCGTTATTAAACAATGAGCAGTTCTTC.

The genes are TRBV14 and TRBJ2-3; D is uncertain. Germline CDR1 reads SGHDN; CDR2 reads FVKESK. The CDR3 consists of 15 residues. Trimming pared 0 bases from V and 1 base from J, leaving 8 bases between. The CDR3 DNA sequence: TGTGCCAGCAGCCAAGAAGTGGTCGGCACAGATACGCAGTATTTT. Its translation: CASSQEVVGTDTQYF.

This chain connects TRBV6-1 to TRBJ1-5; 9 bases fit TRBD1. The ends lost 7 bases at V and 3 bases at J; junction bases unmatched: 7. Germline-derived CDR1 and CDR2 are MNHNS and SASEGT. This CDR3 has 15 residues. CDR3 bases: TGTGCCAGCATCCAACAGGGGGCCGACAATCAGCCCCAGCATTTT. Its protein is CASIQQGADNQPQHF.

The genes are TRBV12-3 or TRBV12-4 and TRBJ1-2, with unresolved D. Trimming took 4 bases from V and 2 from J, leaving 8 bases between them. The CDR3 has 13 residues. The CDR3 DNA follows: TGTGCCAGCAGTTCCCCACCAAACTATGGCTACACCTTC. The encoded protein is CASSSPPNYGYTF.

This clonotype came up a few times. This chain links TRBV7-8 with TRBJ2-1; 9 positions agree with TRBD2. This CDR3 contains 15 residues. Germline values: CDR1 SGHVS, CDR2 FQNEAQ. Trimming at V came to 2 bases and at J to 8 bases, leaving 7 bases not matched to a gene. The CDR3 spells CASSLHVSGSDEQFF. DNA for the CDR3: TGTGCCAGCAGCTTACATGTTAGCGGGAGTGATGAGCAGTTCTTC.

V and J are TRBV4-3 and TRBJ2-3; D may correspond to TRBD1 or TRBD2 (5 bases each). The CDR3 has 13 amino acids. Germline-derived CDR1 and CDR2 are LGHNA and YSLEER. Trimming removed 5 bases from V and 6 bases from J, with 12 bases in between. The CDR3 DNA reads as TGCGCCAGCAGCGTGGGGGAAGGGGATACGCAGTATTTT. Translation gives CASSVGEGDTQYF.

The V gene is TRBV7-2, the J gene TRBJ1-4, with D possibly matching TRBD1 (5 bases). This CDR3 comprises 16 residues. In germline, CDR1 is SGHTA, CDR2 FQGNSA. V was trimmed by 5 bases and J by 8 bases, leaving 21 bases between them. The chain's CDR3 is CASSLRGRFGAEKLFF. Here the CDR3 DNA reads TGTGCCAGCAGCCTACGAGGAAGATTCGGGGCCGAAAAACTGTTTTTT.

The J gene is TRBJ2-7, the V gene TRBV4-2; TRBD1 aligns across 8 bases. Germline V CDR1 and CDR2: LGHNA, YNFKEQ. Germline trimming cut 1 base from V and 3 bases from J; bases unmatched to any gene: 11. The CDR3 is made up of 17 amino acids. The CDR3 DNA sequence: TGTGCCAGCAGCCAAGTCCAAACCGGGACAGGACTCTACGAGCAGTACTTC. This codes for CASSQVQTGTGLYEQYF.